The 18 T cell receptor beta chains listed next were all sequenced from one sample in a study of graft-versus-host responses after intestinal transplantation. Produced via immunoSEQ multiplex PCR; TCRdb's table is partial and in-frame only. This table has around 15,000 clones, 25% to 40% appearing once. The starting material was alloreactive CD4+ T cells from a mixed lymphocyte reaction culture, obtained before intestinal transplant. Subset noted: CFSE-low proliferating T cells sorted from roughly six-day pre-transplant mixed lymphocyte reaction (GvH or HvG direction). These receptors were taken from a human patient who received an intestinal transplant.

Comment on this clone: Other DNA sequences in the same sample also yield this CDR3. CDR3 DNA: TGTGCTAGTGGGCTGTGGGGGAACGGACTAGCGGGGGCCGGGGAGCTGTTTTTT. It encodes CASGLWGNGLAGAGELFF. The chain joins TRBV12-5 to TRBJ2-2; 13 nucleotides align to TRBD2. The CDR3 has 18 residues. In germline, CDR1 is LGHNT, CDR2 FRNRAP. With V trimmed by 6 bases and J by 6 bases, 13 bases remained unmatched. The variable domain in full, with the rest retrieved from reference TRBV12-5 and TRBJ2-2, is DARVTQTPRHKVTEMGQEVTMRCQPILGHNTVFWYRQTMMQGLELLAYFRNRAPLDDSGMPKDRFSAEMPDATLATLKIQPSEPRDSAVYFCASGLWGNGLAGAGELFFGEGSRLTVL.

This clone was picked up a small number of times. The gene calls are TRBV6-6 and TRBJ2-3; 11 nucleotides align to TRBD1. The trim removed 4 bases at V and 7 bases at J, leaving 10 bases unmatched. Germline CDR1 reads MNHNY; CDR2 reads SVGAGI (reference sequence). This CDR3 has 16 residues. The CDR3 protein is CASSWPGTGGRHTQYF. DNA of the CDR3: TGTGCCAGCAGTTGGCCCGGGACAGGGGGTCGTCATACGCAGTATTTT.

This clone was counted only a few times. The V gene is TRBV5-1, the J gene TRBJ2-2; TRBD1 is a possible D gene (6 bases). CDR1 and CDR2 from the germline V gene are SGHRS and YFSETQ. The CDR3 spans 15 residues. Trimming shortened V by 5 bases and J by 2 bases, and 13 bases separated the two germline ends. In DNA, the CDR3 is TGCGCCAGCAGTTTTGACAGGAGTAACACCGGGGAGCTGTTTTTT. Translation gives CASSFDRSNTGELFF.

This chain joins TRBV5-6 and TRBJ2-7; 7 bases are shared with TRBD1. The J segment lost 4 bases and the V segment lost 2 bases, leaving 6 bases of the junction unmatched. CDR1 is SGHDT and CDR2 is YYEEEE in the germline V gene. The CDR3 loop spans 14 amino acids. The CDR3 coding sequence is TGTGCCAGCAGCTTCACAGGGGCTCTATACGAGCAGTACTTC. This encodes CASSFTGALYEQYF.

This chain links TRBV20-1 with TRBJ1-1; D not certain. The germline V and J ends were trimmed by 1 base and 2 bases, with 2 bases remaining between them. Germline V gene lookup returns CDR1 DFQATT and CDR2 SNEGSKA (reference sequence). The CDR3 covers 11 residues. The CDR3 spells CSARGNTEAFF. The CDR3 DNA reads as TGCAGTGCTAGAGGTAACACTGAAGCTTTCTTT.

This clone occurred a few times. The CDR3 spells CASGDRVGGYTF. The CDR3 bases are TGTGCCAGCGGGGACAGGGTTGGTGGCTACACCTTC. The J gene is TRBJ1-2, the V gene TRBV6-1, with TRBD1 identical over 9 bases. The germline CDR1 and CDR2 sequences are MNHNS and SASEGT. Trimming at V came to 8 bases and at J to 7 bases, leaving 5 bases not matched to a gene. This CDR3 has 12 residues.

This clone is deemed medium-sized. The chain carries TRBV2 and TRBJ1-1; 9 bases fit TRBD1. The CDR3 loop spans 13 amino acids. Unmatched junction bases numbered 4, after V lost 7 bases and J lost 4 bases. Germline CDR1 SNHLY, CDR2 FYNNEI. CDR3 sequence (DNA): TGTGCCAGCACGACAGGGGGTGGCACTGAAGCTTTCTTT. Translated: CASTTGGGTEAFF.

The chain links TRBV27 to TRBJ2-7; 10 bases are shared with TRBD2. Per germline, CDR1 MNHEY and CDR2 SMNVEV (reference sequence). After removal of 6 bases from V and 2 bases from J, the junction contained 7 bases not matched to a gene. The CDR3 is 15 residues long. CDR3 region: CASSRSGRGTYEQYF. As DNA, the CDR3 is TGTGCCAGCAGCAGGAGCGGGAGGGGCACCTACGAGCAGTACTTC.

This chain links TRBV9 with TRBJ2-1; possibly TRBD1 for D (5 bases). CDR1 is SGDLS, CDR2 YYNGEE, per germline. With 4 bases removed from V and 7 bases from J, the gap between germline ends came to 18 bases. This CDR3 is built from 15 residues. This CDR3 reads CASSPDISTVNEQFF. The DNA of the CDR3 is TGTGCCAGCAGCCCGGACATCTCCACTGTAAATGAGCAGTTCTTC.

This clone was counted a few times. V and J are TRBV9 and TRBJ1-2, with D perhaps TRBD1 (6 bases). V was clipped by 0 bases and J by 4 bases, with 16 bases between them. This CDR3 has 16 residues. CDR1 and CDR2 from the germline V gene are SGDLS and YYNGEE. CDR3 amino acids: CASSVGWGRQFYGYTF. CDR3 coding DNA: TGTGCCAGCAGCGTAGGCTGGGGGCGCCAGTTCTATGGCTACACCTTC.

This clone was observed a few times. This sequence joins TRBV5-1 and TRBJ2-7, with D perhaps TRBD1 or TRBD2 (5 bases each). Looked up from germline, CDR1 is SGHRS and CDR2 is YFSETQ. CDR3 length equals 15 residues. Trimming removed 4 bases at V and 0 bases at J, with 14 bases between. CDR3 residues: CASSIGTLSSYEQYF. The CDR3 DNA sequence: TGCGCCAGCAGCATTGGGACCCTTTCCTCCTACGAGCAGTACTTC.

In its sample, this clone was seen a few times. The genes are TRBV5-5 and TRBJ1-1; D gene unclear. This CDR3 spans 14 amino acids. CDR1 SGHKS and CDR2 YYEKEE come from the germline V gene (reference sequence). Trimming stripped 4 bases from V and 0 bases from J, with 10 bases between. In DNA, the CDR3 is TGTGCCAGCAGCCTATTGACCCTGAACACTGAAGCTTTCTTT. It codes for CASSLLTLNTEAFF.

CDR3 sequence reads: CASSDAAGRTEAFF. CDR3 DNA: TGTGCCAGCAGTGACGCGGCGGGGCGCACTGAAGCTTTCTTT. V and J are TRBV6-5 and TRBJ1-1, with D possibly matching TRBD1 (5 bases). The CDR3 has 14 residues. Germline CDR1 MNHEY, CDR2 SVGAGI. Between the trimmed V and J ends, which lost 5 bases and 4 bases, there was a span of 14 bases.

The chain combines TRBV18 with TRBJ2-1; TRBD2 matches at 13 bases. The CDR3 has 16 residues. The germline gives CDR1 KGHSH, CDR2 LQKENI. Trimming cost V 6 bases and J 1 base; bases outside gene matches: 3. The CDR3 DNA reads as TGTGCCAGCTCGCGACTAGCGGGAGGATCCTACAATGAGCAGTTCTTC. This translates into CASSRLAGGSYNEQFF.

The chain is built from TRBV11-2 and TRBJ2-5, with TRBD1 matching 9 bases. Losses at the gene ends were 5 bases for V and 2 bases for J; bases not matched to a gene: 6. Germline CDR1 is SGHAT and CDR2 is FQNNGV. This CDR3 has 15 amino acids. The chain's CDR3 is CASSPLTGGQETQYF. The CDR3, as DNA: TGTGCCAGCAGCCCCCTGACAGGGGGGCAAGAGACCCAGTACTTC.

The V gene is TRBV19, the J gene TRBJ1-5; D gene ambiguous. This CDR3 has 15 residues. From germline, CDR1 is LNHDA and CDR2 SQIVND (reference sequence). The V end was cut by 3 bases, the J end by 5 bases, with 14 bases between. CDR3 sequence (DNA): TGTGCCAGTAGTATTGGACCCCTAAGGTATCAGCCCCAGCATTTT. Translating gives CASSIGPLRYQPQHF.

This clone came up a few times. The V gene is TRBV5-5, the J gene TRBJ2-7, with 8 bases lining up with TRBD1. CDR1 and CDR2 (germline): SGHKS, YYEKEE (reference sequence). The CDR3 is made up of 14 amino acids. V lost 3 bases, J lost 3 bases, and 5 bases stayed unmatched. CDR3 DNA: TGTGCCAGCAGCTGGGGACAGGTTTACTACGAGCAGTACTTC. Protein sequence: CASSWGQVYYEQYF.

The V gene is TRBV6-5, the J gene TRBJ1-2; 7 bases are shared with TRBD1. V trimming: 6 bases; J trimming: 4 bases; junction bases outside the gene matches: 8. Germline-derived CDR1 and CDR2 are MNHEY and SVGAGI. This CDR3 has 14 amino acids. The CDR3 spells CASRGTARAYGYTF. DNA for the CDR3: TGTGCCAGCAGGGGGACAGCTCGCGCCTATGGCTACACCTTC.